Following are 30 T cell receptor beta chains from one sample sequenced in a study of blood T cell repertoires in COVID-19 (dated by TCRdb to about 2020). The library was generated by the immunoSEQ multiplex PCR assay. In its TCRdb copy, this immuneACCESS table keeps in-frame sequences only and misses some clones. Where compared with another copy, unresolved V genes explain less than half of these, and the others have no known cause. Across this sample there are 300,000 to 400,000 clones, with over 80% seen only once. 5% of the sample is taken by the ten largest. Input material: PBMCs or T cells enriched from blood (not recorded which). Receptor source: a man younger than 45 who had recovered from COVID-19.

The V call is TRBV7-3, the J call TRBJ1-2; 7 bases match TRBD1. Per germline, CDR1 SGHTA and CDR2 FQGTGA. Unmatched junction bases numbered 2, after V lost 3 bases and J lost 4 bases. CDR3 size: 13 residues. The DNA for the CDR3 is TGTGCCAGCAGCTTCCAGGGGGGCTATGGCTACACCTTC. Encoded protein: CASSFQGGYGYTF.

The chain carries TRBV7-2 and TRBJ2-1; 8 positions agree with TRBD1. The CDR3 has 15 residues. With 3 bases clipped from V and 2 bases from J, the junction kept 3 bases outside the gene matches. CDR1 is SGHTA, CDR2 FQGNSA, per germline. CDR3 in amino acids: CASSFTDRAYNEQFF. CDR3 in DNA: TGTGCCAGCAGCTTTACGGACAGGGCCTACAATGAGCAGTTCTTC.

The chain couples TRBV5-5 to TRBJ2-3, with D hard to call. CDR1 SGHKS and CDR2 YYEKEE come from the germline V gene (reference sequence). The CDR3 extends over 16 amino acids. V was clipped by 0 bases and J by 5 bases, with 16 bases between them. The CDR3 spells CASSLAGTRRGDTQYF. In DNA, the CDR3 is TGTGCCAGCAGCTTGGCCGGTACAAGGAGAGGAGATACGCAGTATTTT.

This chain uses TRBV24-1 with TRBJ2-7, with 12 bases that match TRBD2. V was pared by 7 bases and J by 7 bases, with 7 bases of the junction left unmatched. Germline lookup yields CDR1 KGHDR and CDR2 SFDVKD. The CDR3 is made up of 14 amino acids. The CDR3 is CATSRTSGAGEQYF. CDR3 DNA sequence: TGTGCCACCAGCCGGACTAGCGGGGCGGGAGAGCAGTACTTC.

V is TRBV5-5 and J is TRBJ1-2, with TRBD1 matching over 8 bases. J was trimmed by 8 bases and V by 5 bases; bases with no gene match: 8. This CDR3 comprises 13 residues. Germline CDR1 and CDR2: SGHKS and YYEKEE (reference sequence). CDR3 sequence: CASSFTGGAGYTF. The CDR3 nucleotides are TGTGCCAGCAGTTTTACAGGGGGGGCAGGCTACACCTTC.

The chain has TRBV27 and TRBJ2-3; TRBD1 matches at 9 bases. CDR3 length: 15 residues. V shed 5 bases, J shed 4 bases, and the junction held 7 bases outside the gene matches. In germline, CDR1 is MNHEY, CDR2 SMNVEV (reference sequence). CDR3 sequence reads: CASSPPGQGPDTQYF. The CDR3 nucleotides read TGTGCCAGCAGTCCACCGGGACAGGGCCCAGATACGCAGTATTTT.

The rearrangement uses TRBV6-5 and TRBJ1-2; 10 bases align to TRBD1. Unmatched junction bases numbered 6, after V lost 6 bases and J lost 5 bases. CDR3 length equals 14 residues. Germline loops: CDR1 MNHEY, CDR2 SVGAGI. The DNA for the CDR3 is TGTGCCAGCAGGCGGACAGGGGGGAAATATGGCTACACCTTC. Translation: CASRRTGGKYGYTF.

The J gene is TRBJ2-5, the V gene TRBV10-3; D unclear. Trimming shortened V by 3 bases and J by 2 bases, and 10 bases separated the two germline ends. CDR3 length: 14 amino acids. Germline V gene sequence: CDR1 ENHRY, CDR2 SYGVKD. CDR3 sequence: CAISDLRWQETQYF. CDR3 nucleotides: TGTGCCATCAGTGATTTGCGGTGGCAAGAGACCCAGTACTTC.

V and J are TRBV30 and TRBJ2-1; TRBD2 is a possible D gene (6 bases). Trimming pared 0 bases from V and 8 bases from J, leaving 14 bases between. The CDR3 contains 14 residues. Germline V gene data show CDR1 as GTSNPN and CDR2 as SVGIG (reference sequence). CDR3 in DNA: TGTGCCTGGAGTGTCCGGGGGTCGAGTTATGAGCAGTTCTTC. This encodes CAWSVRGSSYEQFF.

This clone was counted once. This rearrangement joins TRBV5-1 to TRBJ2-6; 8 bases are shared with TRBD1. There are 18 residues in the CDR3. Germline lookup yields CDR1 SGHRS and CDR2 YFSETQ. The V and J ends lost 2 bases and 3 bases, in that order; junction bases with no gene match: 10. CDR3 in DNA: TGCGCCAGCAGCTTCGTCGGACAGGGAGTGAGTGGGGCCAACGTCCTGACTTTC. Translation gives CASSFVGQGVSGANVLTF.

The chain joins TRBV12-3 or TRBV12-4 to TRBJ2-4; a possible D gene is TRBD1 (6 bases). The CDR3 runs 13 residues. V was pared by 8 bases and J by 5 bases, with 13 bases between. CDR3 protein: CASSWAGENIQYF. The CDR3 nucleotides are TGTGCCAGCTCCTGGGCAGGGGAAAACATTCAGTACTTC.

V is TRBV11-2 and J is TRBJ1-6; D gene unclear. V lost 5 bases to trimming and J lost 7 bases, with 15 bases between them. Germline CDR1 reads SGHAT; CDR2 reads FQNNGV. The CDR3 is 15 residues long. This CDR3 reads CASSLTDTRNSPLHF. CDR3 coding DNA: TGTGCCAGCAGCCTAACAGACACGCGAAATTCACCCCTCCACTTT.

The CDR3 protein is CASSQDQGQGYGYTF. In DNA form, the CDR3 reads TGCGCCAGCAGCCAAGATCAGGGACAGGGCTATGGCTACACCTTC. The chain has TRBV4-1 and TRBJ1-2, with 9 bases identical to TRBD1. Unmatched junction bases numbered 3, after V lost 0 bases and J lost 4 bases. Germline CDR1 is MGHRA and CDR2 is YSYEKL. This CDR3 has 15 residues.

The rearrangement joins TRBV5-1 to TRBJ1-1, with D possibly matching TRBD1 (6 bases). This CDR3 is 17 amino acids long. V gave up 1 base and J gave up 0 bases, with 16 bases separating them. Germline loops: CDR1 SGHRS, CDR2 YFSETQ. CDR3 nucleotides: TGCGCCAGCAGCTTGCGGACAGTCGCCGCCATGAACACTGAAGCTTTCTTT. This encodes CASSLRTVAAMNTEAFF.

This chain uses TRBV29-1 with TRBJ1-2, with D unclear. V was clipped by 6 bases and J by 5 bases, with 13 bases between them. Germline V gives CDR1 SQVTM, CDR2 ANQGSEA. CDR3 length equals 12 residues. The CDR3 sequence: CSVPQAVYGYTF. In DNA, the CDR3 is TGCAGCGTCCCGCAAGCCGTGTATGGCTACACCTTC.

This chain's CDR3 is CASSPPGRGGRNEQFF. The CDR3 DNA follows: TGTGCCAGCTCACCTCCGGGCCGGGGGGGCCGCAATGAGCAGTTCTTC. This chain links TRBV18 with TRBJ2-1; 8 bases are a match to TRBD2. V gave up 3 bases and J gave up 6 bases; unmatched junction bases: 10. Germline V gene data show CDR1 as KGHSH and CDR2 as LQKENI. CDR3 length: 16 residues.

The chain joins TRBV6-5 to TRBJ2-3; 10 bases fit TRBD2. J was trimmed by 2 bases and V by 7 bases; bases with no gene match: 6. Germline V lookup: CDR1 MNHEY, CDR2 SVGAGI. The CDR3 extends over 15 amino acids. Written as DNA, the CDR3 is TGTGCCAGCAAAGTAGCGGGGGGCAACACAGATACGCAGTATTTT. It codes for CASKVAGGNTDTQYF.

The chain recombines TRBV12-5 with TRBJ1-1, with D tentatively TRBD1 (5 bases). V shed 5 bases and J shed 1 base, with 8 bases lying between them. Germline assignment: CDR1 LGHNT and CDR2 FRNRAP. This CDR3 has 13 amino acids. The CDR3 coding sequence is TGTGCTAGTGGTGGGGGGTGGAACACTGAAGCTTTCTTT. Translation: CASGGGWNTEAFF. Complete variable domain (other parts from reference TRBV12-5 and TRBJ1-1): DARVTQTPRHKVTEMGQEVTMRCQPILGHNTVFWYRQTMMQGLELLAYFRNRAPLDDSGMPKDRFSAEMPDATLATLKIQPSEPRDSAVYFCASGGGWNTEAFFGQGTRLTVV.

The J gene is TRBJ1-5, the V gene TRBV6-5; maybe TRBD1 (5 bases). The CDR3 runs 13 residues. V dropped 6 bases and J dropped 6 bases, with 12 bases sitting between them. Germline V gene lookup returns CDR1 MNHEY and CDR2 SVGAGI. Written as DNA, the CDR3 is TGTGCCAGCAGCCAACGACAGCTTCAGCCCCAGCATTTT. It yields the protein CASSQRQLQPQHF.

J is TRBJ1-1 and V is TRBV10-1; no firm D call. CDR1 is WNHNN and CDR2 is SYGVQD in the germline V gene (reference sequence). Trimming stripped 0 bases from V and 6 bases from J, with 8 bases between. The length of the CDR3 is 13 residues. Written as DNA, the CDR3 is TGCGCCAGCAGTGAGTCCTTTCTAGCTGAAGCTTTCTTT. Protein product: CASSESFLAEAFF.

The chain is built from TRBV10-1 and TRBJ2-3; TRBD2 is a possible D gene (7 bases). CDR3 size: 15 residues. Germline V gene data show CDR1 as WNHNN and CDR2 as SYGVQD (reference sequence). Trimming took 3 bases from V and 2 from J, leaving 12 bases between them. The chain's CDR3 is CASSDGGPNTDTQYF. CDR3 sequence (DNA): TGCGCCAGCAGTGACGGGGGGCCCAACACAGATACGCAGTATTTT.

The V gene is TRBV6-1, the J gene TRBJ1-2; 11 positions agree with TRBD1. Per germline, CDR1 MNHNS and CDR2 SASEGT. This CDR3 has 15 amino acids. V trimming: 2 bases; J trimming: 6 bases; junction bases outside the gene matches: 5. The CDR3 loop reads CASSELGQGANGYTF. CDR3 bases: TGTGCCAGCAGTGAACTTGGACAGGGGGCGAATGGCTACACCTTC.

This clone was picked up a small number of times. The rearrangement links TRBV25-1 to TRBJ2-7, with 7 positions matching TRBD1. The CDR3 is made up of 16 amino acids. The V gene end was trimmed by 4 bases and the J gene end by 2 bases; junction bases not matched to a gene: 11. Germline V gives CDR1 MGHDK, CDR2 SYGVNS. The CDR3 DNA sequence: TGTGCCAGCAGTGCATCAGGGACAGCTTTTCCCTACGAGCAGTACTTC. Amino acid sequence: CASSASGTAFPYEQYF.

CDR3 bases: TGTGCCAGCAGGCGTCAGGGTGAAAGACCCTACGAGCAGTACTTC. This gives the protein CASRRQGERPYEQYF. V is TRBV6-5 and J is TRBJ2-7; a possible D gene is TRBD1 (5 bases). The CDR3 is made up of 15 amino acids. CDR1 MNHEY and CDR2 SVGAGI come from the germline V gene. The germline V and J ends were trimmed by 6 bases and 2 bases, with 17 bases remaining between them.

This clone was recorded once. The V and J genes are TRBV9 and TRBJ2-3, with TRBD2 as a possible D gene (6 bases). The CDR3 sequence is 16 residues long. Germline-derived CDR1 and CDR2 are SGDLS and YYNGEE. Trimming took off 4 bases at V and 1 base at J, with 16 bases between the two ends. CDR3 in amino acids: CASSPIVWRGTDTQYF. DNA of the CDR3: TGTGCCAGCAGCCCTATAGTATGGAGGGGCACAGATACGCAGTATTTT.

CDR3 nucleotide sequence: TGTGCCTGGAGTGACCCAGGCCGCGGGTACGGAGAGACCCAGTACTTC. Translation: CAWSDPGRGYGETQYF. The chain combines TRBV30 with TRBJ2-5; perhaps TRBD2 as D (5 bases). Deletions cut 1 base from V and 4 bases from J, with 19 bases between. This CDR3 is built from 16 residues. In germline, CDR1 is GTSNPN, CDR2 SVGIG (reference sequence).

This sequence joins TRBV28 and TRBJ1-2; no definite D call. Trimming removed 2 bases from V and 1 base from J, with 11 bases in between. This CDR3 has 15 residues. Germline-derived CDR1 and CDR2 are MDHEN and SYDVKM. Here the CDR3 reads CASSLNPPYNYGYTF. The DNA of the CDR3 is TGTGCCAGCAGTTTAAACCCTCCCTATAACTATGGCTACACCTTC.

The chain carries TRBV27 and TRBJ1-6; 9 bases are a match to TRBD1. Trimming at V came to 7 bases and at J to 6 bases, leaving 4 bases not matched to a gene. CDR3 length equals 14 residues. Germline V gene sequence: CDR1 MNHEY, CDR2 SMNVEV (reference sequence). CDR3 loop: CASTATGGNSPLHF. CDR3 DNA sequence: TGTGCCAGCACCGCGACAGGGGGTAATTCACCCCTCCACTTT.

The chain is built from TRBV7-8 and TRBJ2-7; D unclear. This CDR3 comprises 15 residues. The V gene's germline CDR1 is SGHVS and CDR2 FQNEAQ. Trimming shortened V by 1 base and J by 2 bases, and 12 bases separated the two germline ends. CDR3 DNA: TGTGCCAGCAGCTTAGGTACAGAAAACACCTACGAGCAGTACTTC. This codes for CASSLGTENTYEQYF.

The gene calls are TRBV28 and TRBJ2-5, with D possibly being TRBD2 (5 bases). Germline assignment: CDR1 MDHEN and CDR2 SYDVKM. Trimming removed 3 bases at V and 5 bases at J, with 16 bases between. The CDR3 runs 15 residues. The chain's CDR3 is CASSFPDEGSETQYF. CDR3 DNA: TGTGCCAGCAGTTTCCCCGACGAAGGGAGCGAGACCCAGTACTTC.